This TCR beta chain was captured by sequencing in a study of siplizumab effects on memory and regulatory T cells. Around 100,000 TCR templates per sample were sequenced. Some clones are missing from TCRdb's copy, which holds only in-frame ones; the method was immunoSEQ multiplex PCR. Among tens of thousands of clones listed, 80% to 95% were seen once. V was pared by 2 bases and J by 1 base, with 9 bases between. The CDR3 contains 14 residues. Per the germline V gene, CDR1 is MNHEY and CDR2 is SVGAGI. A note on this clone: The same CDR3 is also encoded by other DNA sequences in this sample.

The receptor was derived from a human donor in good health. The sequencing input was CD8+ T cells sorted from blood. The chain joins TRBV6-5 to TRBJ2-7, with D perhaps TRBD1 (5 bases). CDR3 sequence reads: CASSYGQGSYEQYF. CDR3 sequence (DNA): TGTGCCAGCAGTTACGGCCAGGGTTCCTACGAGCAGTACTTC.